The rows below give T cell receptor beta chains drawn from one sample of a study of early T cells in non-severe SARS-CoV-2 infection. TCRdb processed the 5' RACE reads anew with MiXCR; each CDR3 protein has one entry. Here the sample spans under 85,000 distinct CDR3 sequences, roughly 10% being singletons. Input material: whole blood. The receptors were gathered from an adult who was a healthcare worker with PCR-confirmed SARS-CoV-2 infection or an uninfected control (not recorded which). Both conserved end residues are part of each CDR3. A D gene is named only where the DNA matches it firmly. Size values are once, few and many counts, or a class for expanded clones, and some rows have none.

v_call	clone_size	d_call	j_call	cdr3_nt	cdr3_aa
TRBV11-2	NA	TRBD1	TRBJ2-7	TGTGCCAGCAGCATGGACAGGGGCTACGAGCAGTACTTC	CASSMDRGYEQYF
TRBV5-4	many	NA	TRBJ2-5	TGTGCCAGCAGCTTGAACCCCCGCGGGGAGACCCAGTACTTC	CASSLNPRGETQYF
TRBV2	many	NA	TRBJ1-1	TGTGCCAGCAGTGAACAGCCCGGGGCCGGGGAAGCTTTCTTT	CASSEQPGAGEAFF
TRBV10-2	many	NA	TRBJ2-1	TGCGCCAGCAGTGAGAAAAACAATGAGCAGTTCTTC	CASSEKNNEQFF
TRBV19	many	TRBD1	TRBJ2-7	TGTGCCAGTAGCTTCCAGGGGGCGGACTACGAGCAGTACTTC	CASSFQGADYEQYF
TRBV7-9	few	NA	TRBJ1-6	TGTGCCAGCAGGGCCACCGGGCCAGTGAATTCACCCCTCCACTTT	CASRATGPVNSPLHF
TRBV3-1	many	NA	TRBJ1-6	TGTGCCAGCAGCCAAGATTACGGGGGCTATTCACCCCTCCACTTT	CASSQDYGGYSPLHF
TRBV6-6	many	NA	TRBJ1-2	TGTGCCAGCAGCTCAACAGGGAATGGCTACACCTTC	CASSSTGNGYTF
TRBV2	many	NA	TRBJ2-7	TGTGCCAGCAGTGAACGAACAGGGTTAGGCTACGAGCAGTACTTC	CASSERTGLGYEQYF
TRBV5-1	many	NA	TRBJ2-3	TGCGCCAGCAGCCTCCAGGCTGTTAACTCAATCACAGATACGCAGTATTTT	CASSLQAVNSITDTQYF
TRBV29-1	NA	NA	TRBJ1-4	TGCAGCGCCGGGGCGACGCGAGAAAAACTGTTTTTT	CSAGATREKLFF
TRBV5-1	few	NA	TRBJ1-4	TGCGCCAGCAGCCTCTGGGACTCAAATGAAAAACTGTTTTTT	CASSLWDSNEKLFF
TRBV3-1	many	NA	TRBJ2-1	TGTGCCAGCAGCCAAGTCCAGGGATTAAACAATGAGCAGTTCTTC	CASSQVQGLNNEQFF
TRBV5-1	NA	TRBD2	TRBJ2-3	TGCGCCAGCAGCTATAAGCGGGATTACACAGATACGCAGTATTTT	CASSYKRDYTDTQYF
TRBV5-4	NA	TRBD1	TRBJ2-7	TGTGCCACCGGCAGGACAGGGGGCTCCTACGAGCAGTACTTC	CATGRTGGSYEQYF
TRBV11-2	NA	NA	TRBJ1-1	TGTGCCAGCAGCTTAGAGGGGGGATGGACTGAAGCTTTCTTT	CASSLEGGWTEAFF